This entry describes one T cell receptor (beta chain). The data derive from a study of blood T cells in healthy people across ages. CDR3 length: 19 residues. V dropped 5 bases and J dropped 0; count of bases not matched to a gene: 13. In germline, CDR1 is KGHSH, CDR2 LQKENI. Next came a second PCR, run for about 6 to 12 cycles, which used a sample-barcoded 5' primer along with a J-beta primer mix. TCRdb used MiXCR to reprocess the 5' RACE reads, holding one entry per CDR3 protein. This sample has about 1,400,000 distinct CDR3 sequences, with 42% found just once. Specimen: blood. The TCR originated in a woman between 18 and 29 years old in good health. The rearrangement joins TRBV18 to TRBJ2-7, with 13 bases aligning to TRBD2. CDR3 amino acids: CASSSAPGTSGTSSYEQYF. For the CDR3, the DNA is TGTGCCAGCTCATCGGCCCCCGGGACTAGCGGGACTAGCTCCTACGAGCAGTACTTC.